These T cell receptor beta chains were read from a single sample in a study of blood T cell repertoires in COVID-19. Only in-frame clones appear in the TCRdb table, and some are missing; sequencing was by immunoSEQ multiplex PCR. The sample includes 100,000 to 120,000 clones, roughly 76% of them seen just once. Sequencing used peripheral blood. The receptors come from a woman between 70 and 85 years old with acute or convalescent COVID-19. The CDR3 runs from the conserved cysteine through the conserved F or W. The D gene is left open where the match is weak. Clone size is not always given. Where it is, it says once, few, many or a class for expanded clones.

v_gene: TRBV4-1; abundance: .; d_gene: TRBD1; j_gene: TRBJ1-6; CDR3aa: CASSPLRQGAHSPLHF; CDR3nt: TGCGCCAGCAGTCCCCTTCGACAGGGGGCACATTCACCCCTCCACTTT
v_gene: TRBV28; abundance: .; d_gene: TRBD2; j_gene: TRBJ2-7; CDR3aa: CASSLLAGDEQYF; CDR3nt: TGTGCCAGCAGTTTACTAGCGGGGGACGAGCAGTACTTC
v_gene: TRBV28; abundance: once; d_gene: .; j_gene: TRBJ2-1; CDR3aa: CASSLSGGPDNEQFF; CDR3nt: TGTGCCAGCAGTTTATCAGGGGGGCCGGACAATGAGCAGTTCTTC
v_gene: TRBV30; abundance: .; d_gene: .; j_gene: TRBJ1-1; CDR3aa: CAWSPLTGNTEAFF; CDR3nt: TGTGCCTGGAGCCCCTTGACAGGGAACACTGAAGCTTTCTTT
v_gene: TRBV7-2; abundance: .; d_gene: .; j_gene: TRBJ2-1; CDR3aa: CASSNSGIDNEQFF; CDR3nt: TGTGCCAGCAGCAACTCGGGAATTGACAATGAGCAGTTCTTC
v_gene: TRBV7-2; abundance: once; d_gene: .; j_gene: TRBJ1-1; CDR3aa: CASSLFPAGEGTEAFF; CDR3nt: TGTGCCAGCAGCTTATTTCCGGCAGGGGAAGGCACTGAAGCTTTCTTT
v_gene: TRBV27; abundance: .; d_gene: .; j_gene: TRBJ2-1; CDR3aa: CASSLGSNNEQFF; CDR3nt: TGTGCCAGCAGTTTGGGCAGCAACAATGAGCAGTTCTTC
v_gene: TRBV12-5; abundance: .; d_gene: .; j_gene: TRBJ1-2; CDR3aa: CASGLDSGYGYTF; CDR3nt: TGTGCTAGTGGTTTGGACTCAGGCTATGGCTACACCTTC
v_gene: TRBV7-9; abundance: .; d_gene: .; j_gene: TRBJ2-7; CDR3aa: CASSLGPGAVSYEQYF; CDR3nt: TGTGCCAGCAGCTTGGGCCCAGGGGCGGTCTCCTACGAGCAGTACTTC
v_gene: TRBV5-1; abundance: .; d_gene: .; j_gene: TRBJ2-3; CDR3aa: CASSVSQQGFDTQYF; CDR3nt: TGCGCCAGCAGCGTATCCCAACAGGGTTTCGATACGCAGTATTTT
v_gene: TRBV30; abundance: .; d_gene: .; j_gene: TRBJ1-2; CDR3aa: CAWSVVGVNYGYTF; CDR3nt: TGTGCCTGGAGTGTGGTCGGAGTTAACTATGGCTACACCTTC
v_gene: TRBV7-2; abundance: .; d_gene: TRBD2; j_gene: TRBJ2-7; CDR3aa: CASSFGEGEQYF; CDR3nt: TGTGCCAGCAGCTTTGGGGAGGGCGAGCAGTACTTC
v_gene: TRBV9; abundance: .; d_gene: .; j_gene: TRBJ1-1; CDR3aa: CASSVGRIMNTEAFF; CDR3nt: TGTGCCAGCAGCGTGGGCAGGATTATGAACACTGAAGCTTTCTTT